The source of this T cell receptor beta chain is a study of shared clonotypes between healthy human individuals. The overall study: A couple of female and three male donors aged 18 to 49 were enrolled.

Comment on this clone: As yet, its antigen is unknown.

The study's findings and limits: The donor pool, a small one, limited the genetic and exposure-history diversity represented.

V was clipped by 3 bases and J by 3 bases; unmatched bases: 3. CDR3 length: 14 amino acids. The germline V gene encodes CDR1 SQVTM and CDR2 ANQGSEA. Profiled with immunoSEQ multiplex PCR; TCRdb holds only in-frame clones, not every one. In the table there are roughly 520,000 clones, 90% to 96% of which are singletons. This receptor was obtained from a woman aged 30 to 39 in good health. V is TRBV29-1 and J is TRBJ2-3, with TRBD1 matching 10 bases. Sequenced material: naive CD4+ T cells sorted from blood. Stated subset: CD45RA+ positively selected. The CDR3 loop is CSVDVGQGTDTQYF. In DNA form, the CDR3 reads TGCAGCGTTGATGTGGGACAGGGGACAGATACGCAGTATTTT.